The rows below give T cell receptor beta chains drawn from one sample of a study of T cell changes during pregnancy in multiple sclerosis. Only in-frame clones appear in the TCRdb table, and some are missing; sequencing was by immunoSEQ multiplex PCR. The sample contains roughly 52,000 clones, 85% to 95% of which appear only once. This sample comprised CD4+ T cells from peripheral blood mononuclear cells, obtained in the third trimester of pregnancy. The receptors originated from a female donor with multiple sclerosis, enrolled in a pregnancy study. Each CDR3 is given without its conserved first and last residue.

CDR3 protein: ASRLDRPPGEQY
V gene: TRBV5-4
J gene: TRBJ2-7

CDR3 protein: ASSSHRPGAGANVLT
V gene: TRBV7-2
J gene: TRBJ2-6

CDR3 protein: ASSRPTGSNQPQH
V gene: TRBV6-6
J gene: TRBJ1-5

CDR3 protein: ASSRSSSNQPQH
V gene: TRBV11-2
J gene: TRBJ1-5

CDR3 protein: ASSSDRAHTEAF
V gene: TRBV5-1
J gene: TRBJ1-1

CDR3 protein: ASQDISTDTQY
V gene: TRBV5-1
J gene: TRBJ2-3

CDR3 protein: ASTMGARMNTEAF
V gene: TRBV19
J gene: TRBJ1-1

CDR3 protein: ASSQFHSGGNYGYT
V gene: TRBV4-1
J gene: TRBJ1-2

CDR3 protein: ASTKRTTGELF
V gene: TRBV19
J gene: TRBJ2-2

CDR3 protein: ASSYRGGADPLSSYEQY
V gene: TRBV5-1
J gene: TRBJ2-7

CDR3 protein: ASRGGKNTEAF
V gene: TRBV6-5
J gene: TRBJ1-1

CDR3 protein: ASSPPGQNYGYT
V gene: TRBV5-4
J gene: TRBJ1-2

CDR3 protein: ASSVGGGRGAEAF
V gene: TRBV2
J gene: TRBJ1-1

CDR3 protein: ASSSEDSQIQPQH
V gene: TRBV18
J gene: TRBJ1-5

CDR3 protein: ASSSRDRETGELF
V gene: TRBV5-4
J gene: TRBJ2-2

CDR3 protein: ASSLFQGAYEQY
V gene: TRBV5-6
J gene: TRBJ2-7

CDR3 protein: ASSSASVMGQF
V gene: TRBV11-2
J gene: TRBJ2-1

CDR3 protein: ASSPVAGPSIQY
V gene: TRBV7-2
J gene: TRBJ2-4

CDR3 protein: SVEGRLPTGELF
V gene: TRBV29-1
J gene: TRBJ2-2

CDR3 protein: ASSSGTGDEKLF
V gene: TRBV2
J gene: TRBJ1-4

CDR3 protein: SATGVGIQY
V gene: TRBV20-1
J gene: TRBJ2-4

CDR3 protein: ASSHPQSSGANVLT
V gene: TRBV4-2
J gene: TRBJ2-6

CDR3 protein: ASSLFWVAGQSYNEQF
V gene: TRBV27
J gene: TRBJ2-1

CDR3 protein: ASRLLGASTEAF
V gene: TRBV6-6
J gene: TRBJ1-1